Sequencing of this T cell receptor beta chain was carried out in a study of human CD8 memory T cell subsets. By UMI-labeled 5' RACE, the TCR beta libraries were made. Following a re-call of the 5' RACE reads, TCRdb has one entry per CDR3 protein and lacks DNA. The sample data list 5,000 to 6,000 distinct CDR3 sequences. The CDR3 spans 12 residues. Germline-derived CDR1 and CDR2 are MNHEY and SVGAGI. The sequencing sample was made of CD8+ T cells from PBMCs. The chain joins TRBV6-5 to TRBJ2-4; TCRdb designates TRBD1, a call that cannot be tested without DNA. This clonotype was sampled from a human donor in good health. CDR3 in amino acids: CGAGEAKNIQYF.